These 26 T cell receptor beta chains share one sample of origin, sequenced in a study of beta chain features in type 1 diabetes. Study observations and caveats: Among patients with Type 1 diabetes, TCRB CDR3s were moderately but significantly shorter in every one of the four CD4+ subsets.

Every bit of the isolated RNA underwent reverse transcription, so sequencing read expressed TCRB transcripts. Sequencing used immunoSEQ multiplex PCR; TCRdb keeps in-frame clones, though not all of them. The table shows about 660,000 clones, with around an eighth occurring only once. These TCRs' antigens remain unknown. Sequencing input: naive CD4+ T cells from blood. These receptors came from a man aged 18-30 years with type 1 diabetes.

This clone was detected a few times. This rearrangement joins TRBV2 to TRBJ1-3; D unresolved. CDR3 length: 13 residues. V dropped 8 bases and J dropped 0 bases, with 8 bases sitting between them. The germline V gene has CDR1 SNHLY and CDR2 FYNNEI. In nucleotides, the CDR3 is TGTGCCAGCTCATGGGACTCTGGAAACACCATATATTTT. Translation gives CASSWDSGNTIYF.

CDR3 DNA sequence: TGCGCCAGCAGCCATGTTGACAGGGGGGACAATGAGCAGTTCTTC. It yields the protein CASSHVDRGDNEQFF. The V gene is TRBV4-3, the J gene TRBJ2-1; 9 bases line up with TRBD1. Losses at the gene ends were 3 bases for V and 5 bases for J; bases not matched to a gene: 5. The CDR3 contains 15 residues. Germline V CDR1 and CDR2: LGHNA, YSLEER.

V gene TRBV5-1 combines with J gene TRBJ2-3; TRBD1 matches at 8 bases. This CDR3 comprises 17 residues. Trimming at V came to 2 bases and at J to 1 base, leaving 9 bases not matched to a gene. CDR1 and CDR2 from the germline V gene are SGHRS and YFSETQ. CDR3 in amino acids: CASSFFPTGVGTDTQYF. The CDR3 coding sequence is TGCGCCAGCAGCTTTTTCCCGACAGGGGTAGGCACAGATACGCAGTATTTT.

This clone showed up just a few times. This sequence joins TRBV7-2 and TRBJ2-3; D may be TRBD2 (6 bases). In germline, CDR1 is SGHTA, CDR2 FQGNSA. The CDR3 extends over 12 amino acids. With 4 bases removed from V and 4 bases from J, the gap between germline ends came to 6 bases. The CDR3 bases are TGTGCCAGCAGCTCTAGCGCAGATACGCAGTATTTT. Translated: CASSSSADTQYF.

This clone was recorded a few times. J is TRBJ2-6 and V is TRBV19; D unresolved. The germline CDR1 and CDR2 sequences are LNHDA and SQIVND (reference sequence). This CDR3 contains 11 residues. Deletions cut 9 bases from V and 5 bases from J, with 5 bases between. Here the CDR3 reads CASGRANVLTF. The CDR3 DNA reads as TGTGCCAGCGGACGGGCCAACGTCCTGACTTTC.

This chain connects TRBV9 to TRBJ1-3; D not certain. CDR3 length: 15 residues. Trimming shortened V by 3 bases and J by 4 bases, and 14 bases separated the two germline ends. Germline CDR1 is SGDLS and CDR2 is YYNGEE. The CDR3 region has the DNA TGTGCCAGCAGCGAGGGCGGACTGGGCGGAAACACCATATATTTT. Translation gives CASSEGGLGGNTIYF.

This clone is a singleton in its sample. V is TRBV5-6 and J is TRBJ1-2; 7 bases agree with TRBD1. The V and J ends lost 2 bases and 4 bases, in that order; junction bases with no gene match: 11. The length of the CDR3 is 16 residues. The V gene's germline CDR1 is SGHDT and CDR2 YYEEEE. CDR3 in DNA: TGTGCCAGCAGCTTATTCAAAGACAGGGTTGCCTATGGCTACACCTTC. It translates to CASSLFKDRVAYGYTF.

This clone was recorded a few times. V and J are TRBV5-4 and TRBJ1-2; the D gene is possibly TRBD1 (5 bases). V shed 4 bases and J shed 6 bases, with 16 bases lying between them. This CDR3 is built from 14 residues. Germline values: CDR1 SGHNT, CDR2 YYREEE (reference sequence). As DNA, the CDR3 is TGTGCCAGCAGCAGGGGATCGGTGGCCGATGGCTACACCTTC. The encoded protein is CASSRGSVADGYTF.

This clone showed up just a few times. The CDR3 sequence: CASSLTSGIYNEQFF. CDR3 coding DNA: TGTGCCAGCAGCTTGACTAGCGGGATCTACAATGAGCAGTTCTTC. V and J are TRBV7-9 and TRBJ2-1; 11 nucleotides match TRBD2. The CDR3 extends over 15 amino acids. Germline trimming cut 3 bases from V and 3 bases from J; bases unmatched to any gene: 1. Germline V gene sequence: CDR1 SEHNR, CDR2 FQNEAQ (reference sequence).

This clone came up a few times. The rearrangement joins TRBV6-7 to TRBJ1-2; 11 bases match TRBD1. TRBV6-7 is sorted into the ORF group, with uncertain function. V dropped 5 bases and J dropped 7; count of bases not matched to a gene: 9. This CDR3 comprises 15 residues. CDR3 protein: CASSGQGANGSGYTF. The CDR3 bases are TGTGCCAGCAGTGGACAGGGGGCGAACGGATCTGGCTACACCTTC.

This clone was seen a handful of times. This chain uses TRBV5-4 with TRBJ1-1; 9 bases line up with TRBD1. The CDR3 has 14 residues. CDR1 and CDR2 (germline): SGHNT, YYREEE (reference sequence). Trimming took 4 bases from V and 4 from J; bases not matched to a gene: 5. DNA for the CDR3: TGTGCCAGCAGCCCCCGGGACAGGGTCACTGAAGCTTTCTTT. Its protein product is CASSPRDRVTEAFF.

V is TRBV29-1 and J is TRBJ1-4; D is uncertain. V gave up 5 bases and J gave up 0 bases, with 7 bases separating them. The CDR3 consists of 13 residues. CDR1 and CDR2 from the germline V gene are SQVTM and ANQGSEA. The CDR3 DNA reads as TGCAGCGTTTCACTATCAACTAATGAAAAACTGTTTTTT. Its protein product is CSVSLSTNEKLFF.

The chain links TRBV30 to TRBJ1-2, with unresolved D. The length of the CDR3 is 13 residues. Trimming stripped 0 bases from V and 8 bases from J, with 13 bases between. Looked up from germline, CDR1 is GTSNPN and CDR2 is SVGIG (reference sequence). CDR3 nucleotide sequence: TGTGCCTGGAGTGTACGGCAGACGGGGGGCTACACCTTC. Encoded protein: CAWSVRQTGGYTF.

V and J are TRBV29-1 and TRBJ2-1, with a possible D match to TRBD1 (7 bases). Germline CDR1 SQVTM, CDR2 ANQGSEA. This CDR3 spans 14 amino acids. Trimming stripped 8 bases from V and 0 bases from J, with 14 bases between. CDR3 protein: CSLRGADSYNEQFF. For the CDR3, the DNA is TGCAGCCTCAGGGGGGCGGACTCCTACAATGAGCAGTTCTTC.

This clone has just a few counts. The J gene is TRBJ2-7, the V gene TRBV15; 11 bases agree with TRBD2. CDR1 is LNHNV, CDR2 YYDKDF, per germline (reference sequence). The V and J ends lost 2 bases and 7 bases, in that order; junction bases with no gene match: 10. The CDR3 has 16 residues. CDR3 loop: CATSRPTSGRGVEQYF. CDR3 bases: TGTGCCACCAGCAGACCCACTAGCGGGAGAGGGGTTGAGCAGTACTTC. The complete variable domain, with remaining parts taken from reference TRBV15 and TRBJ2-7, reads DAMVIQNPRYQVTQFGKPVTLSCSQTLNHNVMYWYQQKSSQAPKLLFHYYDKDFNNEADTPDNFQSRRPNTSFCFLDIRSPGLGDTAMYLCATSRPTSGRGVEQYFGPGTRLTVT.

This clone was seen more than once but under ten times. The CDR3 DNA sequence: TGTGCCAGCAGTGGTTGGCGGGGGTCGGAGACCCAGTACTTC. Its translation is CASSGWRGSETQYF. The chain joins TRBV2 to TRBJ2-5; TRBD2 agrees at 7 bases. The CDR3 runs 14 residues. V gave up 4 bases and J gave up 5 bases; unmatched junction bases: 7. Looked up from germline, CDR1 is SNHLY and CDR2 is FYNNEI. Variable domain in full (rest from reference TRBV2 and TRBJ2-5): EPEVTQTPSHQVTQMGQEVILRCVPISNHLYFYWYRQILGQKVEFLVSFYNNEISEKSEIFDDQFSVERPDGSNFTLKIRSTKLEDSAMYFCASSGWRGSETQYFGPGTRLLVL.

The rearrangement joins TRBV25-1 to TRBJ1-1; D not resolved. The CDR3 has 14 residues. V lost 2 bases and J 0 bases, leaving 7 bases between the germline ends. Germline V gene data show CDR1 as MGHDK and CDR2 as SYGVNS. The CDR3 DNA sequence: TGTGCCAGCAGTGAAGGACTATTGAACACTGAAGCTTTCTTT. Its translation is CASSEGLLNTEAFF.

This chain joins TRBV5-1 and TRBJ2-1; D not certain. Trimming took 0 bases from V and 4 from J, leaving 8 bases between them. CDR3 length: 14 residues. Germline V CDR1 and CDR2: SGHRS, YFSETQ. The CDR3 DNA is TGCGCCAGCAGCTTGGACCAGAATTACAATGAGCAGTTCTTC. This codes for CASSLDQNYNEQFF.

The chain recombines TRBV7-9 with TRBJ1-4; D is unresolved. The germline V gene encodes CDR1 SEHNR and CDR2 FQNEAQ (reference sequence). Deletions cut 6 bases from V and 6 bases from J, with 8 bases between. The CDR3 consists of 12 residues. The CDR3, as DNA: TGTGCCAGCAGGGCTACGGATGAAAAACTGTTTTTT. Protein product: CASRATDEKLFF.

This clone has only a few counts. The chain recombines TRBV18 with TRBJ2-1; D not resolved. This CDR3 comprises 14 residues. Germline values: CDR1 KGHSH, CDR2 LQKENI. Trimming took 4 bases from V and 6 from J, leaving 13 bases between them. CDR3 region: CASSQSYLGNEQFF. CDR3 DNA sequence: TGTGCCAGCTCACAGTCCTATTTGGGCAATGAGCAGTTCTTC. Variable domain in full (rest from reference TRBV18 and TRBJ2-1): NAGVMQNPRHLVRRRGQEARLRCSPMKGHSHVYWYRQLPEEGLKFMVYLQKENIIDESGMPKERFSAEFPKEGPSILRIQQVVRGDSAAYFCASSQSYLGNEQFFGPGTRLTVL.

This clone has a handful of counts. The chain recombines TRBV9 with TRBJ2-3, with D perhaps TRBD2 (7 bases). The CDR3 has 17 residues. Germline V lookup: CDR1 SGDLS, CDR2 YYNGEE. Trimming shortened V by 0 bases and J by 4 bases, and 18 bases separated the two germline ends. CDR3 DNA: TGTGCCAGCAGCGTAGTTGTCGGGGGGCTCACCCCAGATACGCAGTATTTT. It encodes CASSVVVGGLTPDTQYF.

This rearrangement joins TRBV30 to TRBJ1-2, with D perhaps TRBD1 (5 bases). Per the germline V gene, CDR1 is GTSNPN and CDR2 is SVGIG (reference sequence). V was trimmed by 2 bases and J by 6 bases, leaving 10 bases between them. The CDR3 is made up of 12 amino acids. The CDR3 is CAWSRQGDGYTF. CDR3 sequence (DNA): TGTGCCTGGAGTCGGCAGGGAGATGGCTACACCTTC.

The J gene is TRBJ2-3, the V gene TRBV5-1; a weak D match, TRBD1 (7 bases). The CDR3 extends over 16 amino acids. Germline CDR1 reads SGHRS; CDR2 reads YFSETQ. V gave up 0 bases and J gave up 2 bases, with 13 bases separating them. CDR3 amino acids: CASSLASRGDTDTQYF. The CDR3 coding sequence is TGCGCCAGCAGCTTGGCTAGCAGGGGGGACACAGATACGCAGTATTTT.

This clone has just one count. This rearrangement joins TRBV29-1 to TRBJ1-2, with no clear D. The germline gives CDR1 SQVTM, CDR2 ANQGSEA. Trimming cost V 0 bases and J 10 bases, with 15 bases left between them. CDR3 length: 13 residues. The CDR3 spells CSVEEYSVLPYTF. The DNA for the CDR3 is TGCAGCGTTGAAGAGTACTCAGTTCTCCCCTACACCTTC.

The V gene is TRBV14, the J gene TRBJ2-2, with D perhaps TRBD1 (5 bases). The CDR3 runs 16 residues. Germline V gene sequence: CDR1 SGHDN, CDR2 FVKESK. Trimming stripped 0 bases from V and 2 bases from J, with 10 bases between. The DNA for the CDR3 is TGTGCCAGCAGCCAAGAATATCGGACAAACACCGGGGAGCTGTTTTTT. It codes for CASSQEYRTNTGELFF.

This clone was counted between two and nine times. V is TRBV7-9 and J is TRBJ2-1; TRBD1 agrees at 8 bases. V lost 8 bases, J lost 0 bases, and 6 bases stayed unmatched. The germline gives CDR1 SEHNR, CDR2 FQNEAQ (reference sequence). The CDR3 consists of 15 residues. The CDR3 loop is CASARQGLSYNEQFF. The CDR3 DNA is TGTGCCAGCGCGCGACAGGGGCTCTCCTACAATGAGCAGTTCTTC. The variable domain in full, with the rest retrieved from reference TRBV7-9 and TRBJ2-1, is DTGVSQNPRHKITKRGQNVTFRCDPISEHNRLYWYRQTLGQGPEFLTYFQNEAQLEKSRLLSDRFSAERPKGSFSTLEIQRTEQGDSAMYLCASARQGLSYNEQFFGPGTRLTVL.